One sample yielded the 29 T cell receptor beta chains listed below, sequenced in a study of Graves' ophthalmopathy and Graves' hyperthyroidism. From RNA, the CDR3 regions of TCR beta chains were amplified and sequenced. First-round RT-PCR used HTBI primers; second-round multiplex PCR followed. Each CDR3 protein gets one entry after TCRdb re-called the multiplex PCR reads with MiXCR. Of about 420,000 distinct CDR3 sequences listed, about 21% were seen once; the top ten hold around 3%. Sequencing was carried out using peripheral blood. The receptors come from a woman aged 18-29 years with stable Graves' hyperthyroidism.

This clonotype has ten or more counts. V gene TRBV7-8 combines with J gene TRBJ1-1; D is ambiguous. Germline V gives CDR1 SGHVS, CDR2 FQNEAQ. The germline V and J ends were trimmed by 3 bases and 3 bases, with 8 bases remaining between them. This CDR3 is 13 amino acids long. DNA for the CDR3: TGTGCCAGCAGCTTCAAGATAGACACTGAAGCTTTCTTT. Its protein product is CASSFKIDTEAFF.

Here the CDR3 reads CASSPGLGQGVDGYTF. The CDR3 DNA is TGTGCCAGCAGCCCCGGGCTGGGACAGGGGGTTGACGGCTACACCTTC. This chain joins TRBV11-2 and TRBJ1-2; 11 bases are shared with TRBD1. V was pared by 5 bases and J by 8 bases, with 13 bases of the junction left unmatched. This CDR3 has 16 amino acids. Germline values: CDR1 SGHAT, CDR2 FQNNGV.

This clonotype was detected ten times or more. The chain is built from TRBV24-1 and TRBJ2-7, with 9 bases identical to TRBD1. This CDR3 spans 15 amino acids. Germline trimming cut 4 bases from V and 1 base from J; bases unmatched to any gene: 4. From germline, CDR1 is KGHDR and CDR2 SFDVKD. The DNA for the CDR3 is TGTGCCACCAGTGAGGCGACAGGGGGGTCCTACGAGCAGTACTTC. Translated: CATSEATGGSYEQYF.

This clonotype came up many times. The V gene is TRBV19, the J gene TRBJ1-2, with no clear D. Germline V gene lookup returns CDR1 LNHDA and CDR2 SQIVND (reference sequence). This CDR3 region has 14 residues. V gave up 7 bases and J gave up 2 bases, with 14 bases separating them. Written as DNA, the CDR3 is TGTGCCAGTACCCCGGGCGGCTCGAACTATGGCTACACCTTC. Translating gives CASTPGGSNYGYTF. The whole variable domain, remainder taken from reference TRBV19 and TRBJ1-2, is DGGITQSPKYLFRKEGQNVTLSCEQNLNHDAMYWYRQDPGQGLRLIYYSQIVNDFQKGDIAEGYSVSREKKESFPLTVTSAQKNPTAFYLCASTPGGSNYGYTFGSGTRLTVV.

The DNA for the CDR3 is TGCAGCGTTGGGGACAGGGCCGACACTGAAGCTTTCTTT. It is translated as CSVGDRADTEAFF. The chain links TRBV29-1 to TRBJ1-1, with 9 bases identical to TRBD1. The trim removed 4 bases at V and 3 bases at J, leaving 3 bases unmatched. From germline, CDR1 is SQVTM and CDR2 ANQGSEA. The CDR3 sequence is 13 residues long.

The genes are TRBV20-1 and TRBJ1-1, with TRBD1 as a possible D gene (5 bases). CDR1 DFQATT and CDR2 SNEGSKA come from the germline V gene (reference sequence). V was pared by 6 bases and J by 4 bases, with 18 bases between. There are 14 residues in the CDR3. This CDR3 reads CSAHRDSGGTEAFF. In DNA form, the CDR3 reads TGCAGTGCCCATCGGGACTCCGGGGGCACTGAAGCTTTCTTT.

This clonotype showed up many times. V is TRBV20-1 and J is TRBJ2-5; TRBD2 aligns across 9 bases. V gave up 7 bases and J gave up 2 bases; unmatched junction bases: 5. This CDR3 has 13 amino acids. Germline V lookup: CDR1 DFQATT, CDR2 SNEGSKA (reference sequence). The CDR3 spells CSEGGRGQETQYF. The CDR3 DNA reads TGCAGTGAAGGCGGGAGGGGACAAGAGACCCAGTACTTC.

CDR3 sequence reads: CASTGGTPRSEAFF. For the CDR3, the DNA is TGTGCCAGCACCGGGGGGACACCTAGGAGTGAAGCTTTCTTT. This chain links TRBV12-3 or TRBV12-4 with TRBJ1-1; TRBD1 is a possible D gene (6 bases). The V end lost 7 bases, the J end lost 7 bases, and 19 bases lay between the germline ends. There are 14 residues in the CDR3.

The chain is built from TRBV6-2 or TRBV6-3 and TRBJ2-2, with 13 bases that match TRBD2. V shed 0 bases, J shed 7 bases, and the junction held 8 bases outside the gene matches. Germline CDR1 is MNHEY and CDR2 is SVGEGT. The CDR3 length is 18 residues. CDR3 bases: TGTGCCAGCAGTTACTCGAGAACTAGCGGGAGGGCCGACGGGGAGCTGTTTTTT. It codes for CASSYSRTSGRADGELFF.

V and J are TRBV12-3 or TRBV12-4 and TRBJ2-2; the match to TRBD2 covers 7 bases. After removal of 6 bases from V and 6 bases from J, the junction contained 4 bases not matched to a gene. The CDR3 totals 13 residues. The CDR3 nucleotides are TGTGCCAGCAGAGTGACTAGCTCCGGGGAGCTGTTTTTT. As protein: CASRVTSSGELFF.

In this sample, this clonotype turned up many times. V is TRBV20-1 and J is TRBJ2-2; D possibly corresponds to TRBD1 (5 bases). The CDR3 extends over 13 amino acids. V dropped 3 bases and J dropped 4 bases, with 9 bases sitting between them. Germline CDR1 and CDR2: DFQATT and SNEGSKA (reference sequence). The CDR3 here is CSASARVTGELFF. In DNA, the CDR3 is TGCAGTGCTAGCGCCAGGGTCACCGGGGAGCTGTTTTTT.

This clonotype was detected a few times. The chain combines TRBV2 with TRBJ2-5; D ambiguous. V gave up 3 bases and J gave up 5 bases, with 7 bases separating them. Germline V CDR1 and CDR2: SNHLY, FYNNEI. The CDR3 spans 12 residues. The CDR3 nucleotides read TGTGCCAGCAGTGAGTACTCCGAGACCCAGTACTTC. Residues: CASSEYSETQYF.

This clonotype was detected many times. The V call is TRBV7-9, the J call TRBJ2-5; D uncertain. The germline CDR1 and CDR2 sequences are SEHNR and FQNEAQ (reference sequence). Trimming cost V 0 bases and J 2 bases, with 10 bases left between them. This CDR3 is 15 amino acids long. CDR3 amino acids: CASSLAADQQETQYF. CDR3 DNA sequence: TGTGCCAGCAGCTTAGCTGCGGACCAGCAAGAGACCCAGTACTTC.

Many counts were recorded for this clonotype. The chain has TRBV12-3 or TRBV12-4 and TRBJ1-2, with D possibly matching TRBD1 (5 bases). The CDR3 length is 15 residues. With 6 bases removed from V and 4 bases from J, the gap between germline ends came to 18 bases. The CDR3 region has the DNA TGTGCCAGCAGCGAGGGGACCAGGCTCAGCTATGGCTACACCTTC. Amino acid sequence: CASSEGTRLSYGYTF.

The V call is TRBV3-1, the J call TRBJ2-5, with D perhaps matching TRBD1 or TRBD2 (6 bases each). There are 17 residues in the CDR3. Germline V gives CDR1 LGHDT, CDR2 YNNKEL (reference sequence). V was shortened by 0 bases and J by 2 bases, with 16 bases between the two germline ends. Written as DNA, the CDR3 is TGTGCCAGCAGCCAAGATGGGGGGCCCCCGGAGCAAGAGACCCAGTACTTC. It is translated as CASSQDGGPPEQETQYF.

At least ten counts were recorded for this clonotype. This chain connects TRBV27 to TRBJ2-2; 7 positions agree with TRBD2. The ends lost 3 bases at V and 5 bases at J; junction bases unmatched: 9. The CDR3 has 16 residues. The germline V gene has CDR1 MNHEY and CDR2 SMNVEV (reference sequence). CDR3 nucleotides: TGTGCCAGCAGTTTCAATGGCGGGAGTGGGACCGGGGAGCTGTTTTTT. This translates into CASSFNGGSGTGELFF.

The gene calls are TRBV28 and TRBJ2-5; the match to TRBD2 covers 12 bases. CDR1 and CDR2 from the germline V gene are MDHEN and SYDVKM. Unmatched junction bases numbered 10, after V lost 6 bases and J lost 5 bases. The CDR3 consists of 16 residues. The CDR3 DNA is TGTGCCAGCAGCCCACTCCCGGGACTAGCGGGCGAGACCCAGTACTTC. Protein product: CASSPLPGLAGETQYF. Looking up the rest from reference TRBV28 and TRBJ2-5 gives the full variable domain: DVKVTQSSRYLVKRTGEKVFLECVQDMDHENMFWYRQDPGLGLRLIYFSYDVKMKEKGDIPEGYSVSREKKERFSLILESASTNQTSMYLCASSPLPGLAGETQYFGPGTRLLVL.

This clonotype was found many times. The chain recombines TRBV6-1 with TRBJ1-5; the match to TRBD1 covers 8 bases. Germline lookup yields CDR1 MNHNS and CDR2 SASEGT. The junction had 11 bases not matched to a gene; V was cut back by 8 bases and J by 5 bases. There are 15 residues in the CDR3. Written as DNA, the CDR3 is TGTGCCAGCCGACCATGGGCAGGGGGCTATCAGCCCCAGCATTTT. Its protein product is CASRPWAGGYQPQHF.

There are many counts of this clonotype. As DNA, the CDR3 is TGTGCCAGCAGCGGTCTCCGGTTTGCAGAGACCCAGTACTTC. As protein: CASSGLRFAETQYF. The chain employs TRBV7-9 and TRBJ2-5; D remains unclear. In germline, CDR1 is SEHNR, CDR2 FQNEAQ (reference sequence). V was pared by 5 bases and J by 4 bases, with 14 bases between. The CDR3 has 14 amino acids.

The genes are TRBV6-2 or TRBV6-3 and TRBJ2-5, with TRBD1 as a possible D gene (6 bases). This CDR3 has 16 amino acids. Germline CDR1 is MNHEY and CDR2 is SVGEGT. The V end lost 2 bases, the J end lost 5 bases, and 18 bases lay between the germline ends. The CDR3 region is CASSYTLIQGGETQYF. The DNA of the CDR3 is TGTGCCAGCAGTTACACCCTAATACAGGGTGGCGAGACCCAGTACTTC.

The chain joins TRBV5-1 to TRBJ2-5; 10 positions match TRBD2. V dropped 0 bases and J dropped 4; count of bases not matched to a gene: 12. The length of the CDR3 is 18 residues. CDR1 is SGHRS, CDR2 YFSETQ, per germline. The CDR3 spells CASSLALAGVRRGETQYF. DNA for the CDR3: TGCGCCAGCAGCTTGGCGCTAGCGGGAGTTCGGCGGGGAGAGACCCAGTACTTC.

This clonotype has ten or more counts. The chain combines TRBV6-2 or TRBV6-3 with TRBJ2-2, with D hard to call. The germline CDR1 and CDR2 sequences are MNHEY and SVGEGT. Trimming removed 6 bases at V and 4 bases at J, with 9 bases between. This CDR3 contains 13 residues. CDR3 in amino acids: CASSLTVTGELFF. The CDR3 bases are TGTGCCAGCAGCCTGACGGTCACCGGGGAGCTGTTTTTT.

This sequence joins TRBV18 and TRBJ2-7, with D perhaps matching TRBD1 (5 bases). V lost 2 bases and J lost 3, with 11 bases in between. Germline CDR1 KGHSH, CDR2 LQKENI. The CDR3 consists of 14 residues. The CDR3 loop reads CASSPGALNYEQYF. CDR3 nucleotides: TGTGCCAGCTCACCAGGGGCCCTTAACTACGAGCAGTACTTC.

This clonotype has a count of ten or more. V and J are TRBV18 and TRBJ2-6; possible D gene TRBD1, 5 bases. The germline V gene has CDR1 KGHSH and CDR2 LQKENI. The V end was cut by 2 bases, the J end by 4 bases, with 12 bases between. There are 16 residues in the CDR3. The CDR3 DNA reads TGTGCCAGCTCACCATCGTTGGGGCCCGGGGCCAACGTCCTGACTTTC. Residues: CASSPSLGPGANVLTF.

This clonotype was seen ten or more times. J is TRBJ2-5 and V is TRBV11-2; possibly TRBD1 for D (6 bases). This CDR3 spans 11 amino acids. CDR1 is SGHAT and CDR2 is FQNNGV in the germline V gene. Trimming pared 5 bases from V and 7 bases from J, leaving 8 bases between. The CDR3 coding sequence is TGTGCCAGCAGCCGAGGGGGGACCCAGTACTTC. Translation gives CASSRGGTQYF.

The CDR3 region is CASKDLAGGHEQYF. The CDR3 nucleotides read TGTGCCAGCAAAGATCTAGCGGGGGGCCACGAGCAGTACTTC. J is TRBJ2-7 and V is TRBV27; 11 bases are shared with TRBD2. There are 14 residues in the CDR3. CDR1 is MNHEY, CDR2 SMNVEV, per germline (reference sequence). The trim removed 7 bases at V and 5 bases at J, leaving 7 bases unmatched.

This chain links TRBV25-1 with TRBJ2-2; D possibly corresponds to TRBD1 (7 bases). Trimming shortened V by 4 bases and J by 3 bases, and 15 bases separated the two germline ends. From germline, CDR1 is MGHDK and CDR2 SYGVNS. The CDR3 has 16 residues. The CDR3 is CASSARRDRDTGELFF. The CDR3 DNA follows: TGTGCCAGCAGTGCGAGGAGGGACAGAGACACCGGGGAGCTGTTTTTT.

This clonotype was counted a few times. This chain connects TRBV30 to TRBJ1-1, with D possibly TRBD1 on 5 matching bases. This CDR3 is built from 15 residues. CDR1 is GTSNPN and CDR2 is SVGIG in the germline V gene (reference sequence). Deletions cut 1 base from V and 3 bases from J, with 15 bases between. CDR3 sequence reads: CAWSERRRGDTEAFF. The CDR3 coding sequence is TGTGCCTGGAGTGAGAGGAGGAGAGGGGACACTGAAGCTTTCTTT.

This clonotype occurred many times. The chain is built from TRBV5-6 and TRBJ2-7; D may be TRBD1 or TRBD2 (5 bases each). Germline values: CDR1 SGHDT, CDR2 YYEEEE. The V gene lost 4 bases and the J gene lost 2 bases, with 10 bases spanning the gap. CDR3 size: 13 residues. The CDR3 reads CASSARGPYEQYF. The CDR3 DNA reads TGTGCCAGCAGCGCCCGGGGCCCCTACGAGCAGTACTTC.